This is a list of T cell receptor beta chains from one sample in a study of T cell responses to AZD1222 COVID-19 vaccine. The data were produced by immunoSEQ multiplex PCR, yet TCRdb's version contains in-frame clones alone and is incomplete. The data hold 85,000 to 110,000 clones, with 90% to 95% observed a single time. Source: peripheral blood, taken on day 0 of AZD1222 vaccination. Source of these receptors: an adult in good health. Each CDR3 is given with its conserved first and last residue. Each record gives: J gene, V gene, D gene, clone size, CDR3 protein, CDR3 DNA. The D gene is left open where the match is weak. For some rows the clone size is stated as once, few or many, or as a class when expanded; others skip it.

TRBJ1-6 | TRBV7-9 | - | - | CASSLESASSPLHF | TGTGCCAGCAGCTTAGAGTCAGCTAGTTCACCCCTCCACTTT
TRBJ2-1 | TRBV4-2 | - | - | CASSQDRALNEQFF | TGTGCCAGCAGCCAAGATAGGGCCCTCAATGAGCAGTTCTTC
TRBJ1-2 | TRBV11-3 | TRBD1 | - | CASRPDRVRDYGYTF | TGTGCCAGCAGGCCAGACAGGGTTCGGGACTATGGCTACACCTTC
TRBJ2-5 | TRBV5-4 | TRBD1 | - | CASSLPGQGMETQYF | TGTGCCAGCAGCTTACCGGGACAGGGGATGGAGACCCAGTACTTC
TRBJ2-7 | TRBV30 | - | - | CAWSASSRPATYEQYF | TGTGCCTGGAGTGCTTCGAGTCGGCCGGCTACCTACGAGCAGTACTTC
TRBJ1-1 | TRBV28 | - | - | CASKDQGSKNTEAFF | TGTGCCAGCAAAGACCAGGGCTCTAAGAACACTGAAGCTTTCTTT
TRBJ1-1 | TRBV19 | - | - | CASIPRWENTEAFF | TGTGCCAGTATCCCCCGATGGGAGAACACTGAAGCTTTCTTT
TRBJ2-3 | TRBV4-1 | - | - | CASSQGLTLTDTQYF | TGCGCCAGCAGCCAAGGACTCACCCTCACAGATACGCAGTATTTT
TRBJ1-3 | TRBV7-2 | - | once | CASSTSPTVSSGNTIYF | TGTGCCAGCAGCACTAGTCCTACAGTATCCTCTGGAAACACCATATATTTT
TRBJ1-1 | TRBV19 | - | - | CASSMGASRTEAFF | TGTGCCAGTAGTATGGGGGCGAGTAGGACTGAAGCTTTCTTT
TRBJ2-7 | TRBV27 | TRBD1 | - | CASSYWTGNEQYF | TGTGCCAGCAGTTATTGGACAGGGAACGAGCAGTACTTC
TRBJ1-6 | TRBV9 | TRBD1 | - | CASSVDSGQGRSPLHF | TGTGCCAGCAGCGTAGATTCGGGACAGGGGAGATCACCCCTCCACTTT
TRBJ2-1 | TRBV10-1 | - | - | CASTQGGRNEQFF | TGCGCCAGCACCCAGGGGGGGAGGAATGAGCAGTTCTTC
TRBJ2-1 | TRBV19 | - | - | CASTTQDYNEQFF | TGTGCCAGTACCACACAAGACTACAATGAGCAGTTCTTC
TRBJ1-4 | TRBV2 | TRBD1 | - | CASTRGQNYEKLFF | TGTGCCAGCACCAGGGGACAGAACTATGAAAAACTGTTTTTT
TRBJ2-7 | TRBV6-1 | - | - | CASRNIYEQYF | TGTGCCAGCAGGAACATCTACGAGCAGTACTTC
TRBJ1-2 | TRBV7-2 | - | - | CASSLIQVNYGYTF | TGTGCCAGCAGCTTGATACAAGTTAACTATGGCTACACCTTC
TRBJ2-1 | TRBV9 | TRBD2 | - | CASSVGGTSNEQFF | TGTGCCAGCAGCGTAGGGGGGACTAGTAATGAGCAGTTCTTC
TRBJ2-3 | TRBV5-1 | - | - | CASSLAGQSTQYF | TGCGCCAGCAGCTTGGCTGGCCAGAGTACGCAGTATTTT
TRBJ2-5 | TRBV23-1 | - | - | CASSRGFNPFQETQYF | TGCGCCAGCAGTCGAGGATTCAACCCCTTCCAAGAGACCCAGTACTTC
TRBJ1-1 | TRBV3-1/TRBV3-2 | - | - | CASRRPGGEAFF | TGTGCCAGCAGACGACCTGGAGGAGAAGCTTTCTTT
TRBJ2-1 | TRBV15 | TRBD1 | - | CATSALGQRQFF | TGTGCCACCAGCGCCCTGGGACAGAGGCAGTTCTTC
TRBJ1-4 | TRBV7-2 | TRBD1 | - | CASSGRQGINEKLFF | TGTGCCAGCAGCGGAAGACAGGGGATTAATGAAAAACTGTTTTTT
TRBJ1-1 | TRBV2 | - | - | CASSEETGKVTFF | TGTGCCAGCAGTGAAGAAACGGGGAAGGTAACTTTCTTT
TRBJ2-1 | TRBV7-2 | - | - | CASSLTAHSYNEQFF | TGTGCCAGCAGCTTGACGGCTCACTCCTACAATGAGCAGTTCTTC
TRBJ1-1 | TRBV6-5 | TRBD1 | - | CASSERQGLEAFF | TGTGCCAGCAGCGAGAGACAGGGCCTTGAAGCTTTCTTT
TRBJ2-7 | TRBV28 | TRBD2 | - | CASSSTGGWTSGRASREQYF | TGTGCCAGCAGTTCTACAGGGGGCTGGACTAGCGGGAGGGCGTCACGAGAGCAGTACTTC
TRBJ1-2 | TRBV9 | - | - | CASSGGEGGDYGYTF | TGTGCCAGCAGCGGAGGAGAGGGGGGAGATTATGGCTACACCTTC
TRBJ2-5 | TRBV20-1 | TRBD1 | - | CSAWDRGTQYF | TGCAGTGCTTGGGACAGGGGGACCCAGTACTTC
TRBJ1-6 | TRBV30 | TRBD1 | - | CAWSTLGGAPSPLHF | TGTGCCTGGAGTACCTTAGGGGGCGCCCCCTCACCCCTCCACTTT
TRBJ2-6 | TRBV7-9 | TRBD1 | - | CASSTRQGPGANVLTF | TGTGCCAGCAGCACCCGACAGGGACCTGGGGCCAACGTCCTGACTTTC
TRBJ1-1 | TRBV30 | - | - | CAWSHDVTEAFF | TGTGCCTGGAGCCACGACGTCACTGAAGCTTTCTTT
TRBJ2-1 | TRBV3-1/TRBV3-2 | TRBD2 | - | CASSQLGLADDNEQFF | TGTGCCAGCAGCCAATTGGGACTAGCGGATGACAATGAGCAGTTCTTC
TRBJ2-5 | TRBV5-1 | - | once | CASSRWGQETQYF | TGCGCCAGCAGCCGGTGGGGGCAAGAGACCCAGTACTTC
TRBJ2-1 | TRBV28 | - | - | CAGGPHVGEQFF | TGTGCCGGGGGACCCCATGTTGGTGAGCAGTTCTTC
TRBJ2-1 | TRBV7-2 | TRBD2 | - | CASRPRAGETYNEQFF | TGTGCCAGCAGACCGAGGGCGGGAGAGACCTACAATGAGCAGTTCTTC
TRBJ2-1 | TRBV6-4 | TRBD2 | - | CASSDSGTSGYNEQFF | TGTGCCAGCAGTGACTCCGGGACTAGCGGCTACAATGAGCAGTTCTTC
TRBJ1-4 | TRBV13 | - | - | CASSLAGASEKLFF | TGTGCCAGCAGCTTAGCTGGGGCCTCAGAAAAACTGTTTTTT
TRBJ2-2 | TRBV7-3 | - | - | CASSTQGGAGELFF | TGTGCCAGCAGCACACAAGGAGGGGCCGGGGAGCTGTTTTTT
TRBJ2-7 | TRBV3-1/TRBV3-2 | - | - | CASSQLVNEQYF | TGTGCCAGCAGCCAACTGGTGAACGAGCAGTACTTC
TRBJ1-5 | TRBV19 | - | - | CASRPGRASNQPQHF | TGTGCCAGTAGGCCAGGGAGAGCCAGCAATCAGCCCCAGCATTTT
TRBJ1-2 | TRBV3-1/TRBV3-2 | - | once | CASSPTTGYGYTF | TGTGCCAGCAGCCCTACAACAGGGTATGGCTACACCTTC
TRBJ1-6 | TRBV27 | - | - | CASSDPRRRSPLHF | TGTGCCAGCAGTGACCCCAGGAGACGATCACCCCTCCACTTT
TRBJ2-3 | TRBV19 | - | - | CASSIAGGMGTDTQYF | TGTGCCAGTAGTATAGCGGGCGGTATGGGTACAGATACGCAGTATTTT
TRBJ2-1 | TRBV5-1 | TRBD2 | - | CASSIRAGGINNEQFF | TGCGCCAGCAGCATACGAGCGGGAGGGATCAACAATGAGCAGTTCTTC